What follows describes a single T cell receptor beta chain. What it binds is not known. In each case, RNA was isolated and then reverse transcribed into cDNA as the sequencing template. TCRdb keeps only in-frame clones here, not all; method: immunoSEQ multiplex PCR. The data contain 200,000 or so clones, 50% to 60% of them singletons. The V gene lost 3 bases and the J gene lost 8 bases, with 13 bases spanning the gap. CDR1 and CDR2 from the germline V gene are KGHSH and LQKENI. This CDR3 is 13 amino acids long. The data originate from a study of CD8+ T cells in alopecia areata. Study-wide background: Each of the treated patients was given oral tofacitinib, 5 to 10 mg twice daily, for moderate-to-severe alopecia areata. Study-wide results and limits: When scalp samples are sequenced, resident alphabeta T cells of normal skin are also captured.

The clonotype was recovered from a human donor with alopecia areata. This sample comprised CD4+ T cells sorted from blood, obtained at week 0. The chain combines TRBV18 with TRBJ1-1; D is uncertain. The CDR3 reads CASSPSIVEEAFF. CDR3 nucleotide sequence: TGTGCCAGCTCACCGTCGATTGTGGAGGAAGCTTTCTTT.